This T cell receptor (beta chain) was obtained from a study of CD8+ T cells in alopecia areata. Study in general: Patients received oral tofacitinib, 5 to 10 mg twice daily, for moderate-to-severe alopecia areata. Study-wide results and caveats: It was less clear whether patients shared TCRs than it was in mice, possibly because of HLA.

The sequencing template was cDNA reverse transcribed from extracted RNA. Profiled with immunoSEQ multiplex PCR; TCRdb holds only in-frame clones, not every one. The sample contains under 250,000 clones, more than 45% of which appear only once. The CDR3 runs 13 residues. Per germline, CDR1 SQVTM and CDR2 ANQGSEA. Germline trimming cut 2 bases from V and 5 bases from J; bases unmatched to any gene: 4. Comments on this clone: The antigen remains undetermined.

This specimen consisted of CD4+ T cells sorted from blood, obtained at week 0. This chain uses TRBV29-1 with TRBJ2-5, with 8 bases aligning to TRBD1. The sequence came from a human donor with alopecia areata. CDR3 nucleotides: TGCAGCGTTGAACAGGGGGCTGGGGAGACCCAGTACTTC. Translated: CSVEQGAGETQYF.